These T cell receptor beta chains were read from a single sample in a study of blood T cell repertoires in COVID-19. Sequencing was performed with immunoSEQ multiplex PCR; in TCRdb, only in-frame clones are kept and a portion is missing. The repertoire has hundreds of thousands of clones, about 84% of them found once; the top ten carry about 5.4%. Sequences were obtained from peripheral blood. The source is a woman of 80 years or more with COVID-19, enrolled during active disease. Each CDR3 is given with its conserved first and last residue. D genes are given only for firm matches. Clone size is not always given. Where it is, it says once, few, many or a class for expanded clones.

cdr3_aa	cdr3_nt	d_call	j_call	clone_size	v_call
CASSYTGSNTEAFF	TGTGCCAGCAGTTACACAGGATCGAACACTGAAGCTTTCTTT	-	TRBJ1-1	once	TRBV6-2/TRBV6-3
CASSSQGAGNTIYF	TGCGCCAGCAGCTCTCAGGGCGCTGGAAACACCATATATTTT	-	TRBJ1-3	-	TRBV5-1
CASSPPVNSGNTIYF	TGTGCCAGCAGCCCCCCGGTGAACTCTGGAAACACCATATATTTT	-	TRBJ1-3	few	TRBV3-1/TRBV3-2
CASSLHANTEAFF	TGTGCCAGCAGCCTACACGCGAACACTGAAGCTTTCTTT	-	TRBJ1-1	-	TRBV14
CASSSHTQGRYGYTF	TGTGCCAGCAGTTCTCATACACAGGGTCGCTATGGCTACACCTTC	-	TRBJ1-2	-	TRBV28
CASSQGNGGNTGELFF	TGTGCCAGCTCCCAAGGCAACGGGGGGAACACCGGGGAGCTGTTTTTT	-	TRBJ2-2	-	TRBV18
CASSYLAGENEQFF	TGCGCCAGCAGCTACCTAGCGGGGGAGAATGAGCAGTTCTTC	TRBD2	TRBJ2-1	-	TRBV5-1
CASSIAGSGNTIYF	TGTGCCAGCAGCATTGCCGGCTCTGGAAACACCATATATTTT	-	TRBJ1-3	few	TRBV3-1/TRBV3-2
CASSLNLGDSYNEQFF	TGTGCCAGCAGCTTAAATCTGGGCGACTCCTACAATGAGCAGTTCTTC	-	TRBJ2-1	-	TRBV7-2
CASSQSFRDSSYNEQFF	TGTGCCAGCAGCCAATCATTCCGGGATAGCTCCTACAATGAGCAGTTCTTC	-	TRBJ2-1	-	TRBV4-2
CASTGFTNYGYTF	TGTGCCAGCACGGGTTTTACGAACTATGGCTACACCTTC	-	TRBJ1-2	-	TRBV7-2
CAWSVRRASEKNGYTF	TGTGCCTGGAGTGTACGGCGCGCCAGCGAGAAGAATGGCTACACCTTC	-	TRBJ1-2	once	TRBV30
CRPQGAQGYTF	TGCAGGCCACAGGGGGCTCAAGGCTACACCTTC	TRBD1	TRBJ1-2	-	TRBV20-1
CASRSGRTNTEAFF	TGTGCCAGCAGGTCGGGGAGGACCAACACTGAAGCTTTCTTT	-	TRBJ1-1	-	TRBV7-8
CASRSQAGGNYNEQFF	TGTGCCAGCAGGTCCCAAGCGGGGGGGAACTACAATGAGCAGTTCTTC	TRBD2	TRBJ2-1	-	TRBV28
CASSQDSVATNEKLFF	TGTGCCAGCAGCCAAGATAGCGTTGCAACTAATGAAAAACTGTTTTTT	-	TRBJ1-4	-	TRBV14
CASSPQAYASGGRTDTQYF	TGTGCCAGCAGCCCCCAGGCGTACGCTAGCGGGGGGAGGACAGATACGCAGTATTTT	TRBD2	TRBJ2-3	-	TRBV7-2
CASSLAGGAGQQFF	TGCGCCAGCAGCTTGGCCGGCGGGGCGGGACAGCAGTTCTTC	-	TRBJ2-1	-	TRBV5-1
CASSLGLAGVTDTQYF	TGTGCCAGCAGCTTAGGACTAGCGGGGGTCACAGATACGCAGTATTTT	TRBD2	TRBJ2-3	-	TRBV7-8
CASSPVGGKKDTQYF	TGTGCCAGCAGCCCAGTTGGGGGGAAGAAAGATACGCAGTATTTT	-	TRBJ2-3	-	TRBV7-3
CAARGHKNGLHGYTF	TGCGCCGCTCGCGGGCATAAGAACGGGCTGCATGGCTACACCTTC	-	TRBJ1-2	-	TRBV10-2
CASSIKGANGDTQYF	TGTGCCAGTAGTATAAAGGGGGCGAATGGGGATACGCAGTATTTT	TRBD1	TRBJ2-3	-	TRBV19